This T cell receptor (beta chain) is from a study of T cells in Graves' hyperthyroidism and ophthalmopathy. On the study more broadly: At the time of initial diagnosis and before any treatment, peripheral blood was collected. Overall study results and limits: Most thyroid clonotypes expanded above 0.001 were also detected in blood.

This clonotype has a handful of counts. What it binds is not known. RNA transcripts were the template for amplifying TCR beta CDR3 regions. A first-round RT-PCR of the TCR CDR3 used the HTBI primer set. TCRdb re-called the multiplex PCR reads with MiXCR, one entry per CDR3 protein. The repertoire includes about 400,000 distinct CDR3 sequences, 15% to 18% of them detected once, and roughly 15% sits in the top ten. In patients aged 18 to 65, hyperthyroidism was newly diagnosed, with duration under 2 months. Between the trimmed V and J ends, which lost 4 bases and 7 bases, there was a span of 19 bases. CDR1 and CDR2 (germline): KGHDR, SFDVKD. The CDR3 totals 16 residues.

This receptor was obtained from a woman aged 18-29 years with Graves' hyperthyroidism. This rearrangement joins TRBV24-1 to TRBJ2-1, with D perhaps matching TRBD1 (6 bases). The specimen sequenced was blood. This CDR3 reads CATSDPTGLEPNEQFF. The CDR3 region has the DNA TGTGCCACCAGTGACCCAACAGGGTTGGAGCCGAATGAGCAGTTCTTC.